The 24 T cell receptor beta chains below all came from one sample that was sequenced in a study of blood T cell repertoires in COVID-19. Method: immunoSEQ multiplex PCR; TCRdb's copy keeps in-frame clones and lacks some. Here the sample spans some 270,000 clones, 90% being singletons. Sample: peripheral blood. Every receptor here comes from a woman aged 60-75 years with COVID-19, enrolled during active disease.

This chain uses TRBV5-1 with TRBJ1-6; the D is unclear. V dropped 1 base and J dropped 9 bases, with 14 bases sitting between them. CDR1 and CDR2 (germline): SGHRS, YFSETQ. The CDR3 has 15 residues. CDR3 coding DNA: TGCGCCAGCAGCTTGTCGCCTCAGAGCGGTTCACCCCTCCACTTT. Protein: CASSLSPQSGSPLHF.

This chain uses TRBV6-5 with TRBJ2-7; D is possibly TRBD2 (7 bases). Trimming removed 0 bases from V and 4 bases from J, with 10 bases in between. CDR1 and CDR2 from the germline V gene are MNHEY and SVGAGI. The CDR3 covers 14 residues. DNA of the CDR3: TGTGCCAGCAGTTACTCCCGGGGGGCATACGAGCAGTACTTC. It codes for CASSYSRGAYEQYF.

Turning to this clone: The same CDR3 arises from other DNA sequences in this sample as well. The rearrangement joins TRBV7-2 to TRBJ1-5, with 7 nucleotides matching TRBD1. The germline CDR1 and CDR2 sequences are SGHTA and FQGNSA. The V gene end was trimmed by 3 bases and the J gene end by 4 bases; junction bases not matched to a gene: 3. The CDR3 runs to 14 residues. The CDR3 is CASSFTGENQPQHF. For the CDR3, the DNA is TGTGCCAGCAGCTTTACAGGGGAAAATCAGCCCCAGCATTTT.

This rearrangement joins TRBV5-1 to TRBJ1-1, with D possibly matching TRBD1 (5 bases). The V and J ends lost 3 bases and 0 bases respectively, with 12 bases between them. There are 15 residues in the CDR3. Germline loops: CDR1 SGHRS, CDR2 YFSETQ. The DNA of the CDR3 is TGCGCCAGCAGCTCCCGCAGGGATTTGAACACTGAAGCTTTCTTT. Encoded protein: CASSSRRDLNTEAFF. The full variable domain, its missing parts supplied by reference TRBV5-1 and TRBJ1-1, is KAGVTQTPRYLIKTRGQQVTLSCSPISGHRSVSWYQQTPGQGLQFLFEYFSETQRNKGNFPGRFSGRQFSNSRSEMNVSTLELGDSALYLCASSSRRDLNTEAFFGQGTRLTVV.

This clone was seen once. V is TRBV9 and J is TRBJ2-3, with 10 bases identical to TRBD2. V shed 7 bases, J shed 7 bases, and the junction held 12 bases outside the gene matches. Germline CDR1 reads SGDLS; CDR2 reads YYNGEE. This CDR3 spans 15 amino acids. For the CDR3, the DNA is TGTGCCAGCTCTGATAGAGCGGGGGGGCATCATACGCAGTATTTT. Translation gives CASSDRAGGHHTQYF. The entire variable domain, with the rest obtained from reference TRBV9 and TRBJ2-3, is as follows: DSGVTQTPKHLITATGQRVTLRCSPRSGDLSVYWYQQSLDQGLQFLIQYYNGEERAKGNILERFSAQQFPDLHSELNLSSLELGDSALYFCASSDRAGGHHTQYFGPGTRLTVL.

The chain links TRBV7-9 to TRBJ1-2; 10 nucleotides line up with TRBD1. The germline V gene encodes CDR1 SEHNR and CDR2 FQNEAQ (reference sequence). The CDR3 totals 15 residues. The V segment lost 5 bases and the J segment 6 bases; nucleotides outside the gene matches: 9. DNA of the CDR3: TGTGCCAGCAGCCCCACGGGACAGGGGAACCATGGCTACACCTTC. This sequence encodes CASSPTGQGNHGYTF.

The CDR3 nucleotides read TGTGCCAGCAGCCAAGATCAGGGTAACTATGGCTACACCTTC. It encodes CASSQDQGNYGYTF. This chain joins TRBV4-2 and TRBJ1-2; D is perhaps TRBD1 (5 bases). V shed 0 bases and J shed 1 base, with 6 bases lying between them. The CDR3 has 14 amino acids. Germline V gene lookup returns CDR1 LGHNA and CDR2 YNFKEQ.

This chain connects TRBV7-2 to TRBJ1-1, with D possibly being TRBD1 (6 bases). Trimming removed 5 bases from V and 0 bases from J, with 13 bases in between. Germline CDR1 and CDR2: SGHTA and FQGNSA. The CDR3 consists of 15 residues. CDR3 nucleotide sequence: TGTGCCAGCAGCAAACCGGGACACCTGAACACTGAAGCTTTCTTT. This codes for CASSKPGHLNTEAFF.

J is TRBJ2-7 and V is TRBV18; TRBD1 aligns across 7 bases. Germline-derived CDR1 and CDR2 are KGHSH and LQKENI. Losses at the gene ends were 3 bases for V and 5 bases for J; bases not matched to a gene: 16. This CDR3 is built from 17 residues. Here the CDR3 DNA reads TGTGCCAGCTCACCGTTAATGACAGGGCAGGGTTTCGACGAGCAGTACTTC. Translated: CASSPLMTGQGFDEQYF.

The rearrangement uses TRBV19 and TRBJ2-1; 11 bases align to TRBD2. The CDR3 runs to 14 residues. The germline CDR1 and CDR2 sequences are LNHDA and SQIVND (reference sequence). V shed 10 bases, J shed 3 bases, and the junction held 5 bases outside the gene matches. The DNA of the CDR3 is TGTGCCACCTTAGCGGGGGGGGACTACAATGAGCAGTTCTTC. Translating it yields CATLAGGDYNEQFF.

The chain recombines TRBV20-1 with TRBJ1-4, with TRBD1 identical over 12 bases. There are 14 residues in the CDR3. CDR1 and CDR2 (germline): DFQATT, SNEGSKA (reference sequence). The ends lost 3 bases at V and 8 bases at J; junction bases unmatched: 4. The DNA of the CDR3 is TGCAGTGCTAGTTCCGGGACAGGGGGCGAAAAACTGTTTTTT. Translation: CSASSGTGGEKLFF.

The chain uses TRBV4-3 and TRBJ2-3; 9 nucleotides agree with TRBD1. Unmatched junction bases numbered 8, after V lost 0 bases and J lost 4 bases. Germline V CDR1 and CDR2: LGHNA, YSLEER. The CDR3 runs to 17 residues. The CDR3 sequence is CASSQDLMTGGPDTQYF. Here the CDR3 DNA reads TGCGCCAGCAGCCAAGATCTCATGACAGGGGGGCCAGATACGCAGTATTTT.

The rearrangement uses TRBV3-1 (or the pseudogene TRBV3-2) and TRBJ1-5, with D tentatively TRBD1 (5 bases). The CDR3 is 15 amino acids. Germline values: CDR1 LGHDT, CDR2 YNNKEL (reference sequence). V was trimmed by 0 bases and J by 5 bases, leaving 11 bases between them. The CDR3 nucleotides are TGTGCCAGCAGCCAAGATAACAGGAATTATCAGCCCCAGCATTTT. It translates to CASSQDNRNYQPQHF.

This clone has a handful of counts. Distinct nucleotide sequences in the sample also encode this CDR3. The chain combines TRBV19 with TRBJ1-4, with D perhaps matching TRBD1 (5 bases). Trimming pared 5 bases from V and 4 bases from J, leaving 11 bases between. CDR1 and CDR2 from the germline V gene are LNHDA and SQIVND (reference sequence). This CDR3 contains 14 residues. CDR3: CASSPRQSNEKLFF. DNA of the CDR3: TGTGCCAGTAGTCCCCGACAGAGTAATGAAAAACTGTTTTTT.

CDR3 sequence reads: CASSFTPESQPQHF. CDR3 nucleotide sequence: TGTGCCAGCAGCTTCACCCCTGAGAGTCAGCCCCAGCATTTT. J is TRBJ1-5 and V is TRBV5-4; D is unresolved. Germline CDR1 is SGHNT and CDR2 is YYREEE (reference sequence). This CDR3 region has 14 residues. V was trimmed by 2 bases and J by 6 bases, leaving 12 bases between them.

V and J are TRBV2 and TRBJ2-1, with a weak D call TRBD1 (6 bases). Germline CDR1 is SNHLY and CDR2 is FYNNEI. The CDR3 runs 12 residues. V was clipped by 10 bases and J by 5 bases, with 12 bases between them. CDR3 nucleotide sequence: TGTGCCACCCCGCCAGGGGACAATGAGCAGTTCTTC. Its translation is CATPPGDNEQFF. Variable domain in full (rest from reference TRBV2 and TRBJ2-1): EPEVTQTPSHQVTQMGQEVILRCVPISNHLYFYWYRQILGQKVEFLVSFYNNEISEKSEIFDDQFSVERPDGSNFTLKIRSTKLEDSAMYFCATPPGDNEQFFGPGTRLTVL.

The rearrangement uses TRBV7-2 and TRBJ1-2; D is perhaps TRBD1 (6 bases). CDR3 length: 14 amino acids. CDR1 is SGHTA, CDR2 FQGNSA, per germline. With 2 bases removed from V and 4 bases from J, the gap between germline ends came to 11 bases. The chain's CDR3 is CASSLSRGAYGYTF. CDR3 sequence (DNA): TGTGCCAGCAGCTTATCCCGGGGGGCCTATGGCTACACCTTC. The full variable domain, with the rest looked up from reference TRBV7-2 and TRBJ1-2, is GAGVSQSPSNKVTEKGKDVELRCDPISGHTALYWYRQSLGQGLEFLIYFQGNSAPDKSGLPSDRFSAERTGGSVSTLTIQRTQQEDSAVYLCASSLSRGAYGYTFGSGTRLTVV.

The chain carries TRBV10-3 and TRBJ2-5; D uncertain. Germline values: CDR1 ENHRY, CDR2 SYGVKD. V shed 4 bases and J shed 2 bases, with 8 bases lying between them. The CDR3 sequence is 13 residues long. The CDR3 loop is CAISGGWQETQYF. Here the CDR3 DNA reads TGTGCCATCAGTGGAGGCTGGCAAGAGACCCAGTACTTC.

The genes are TRBV9 and TRBJ1-6; perhaps TRBD1 as D (5 bases). V was trimmed by 2 bases and J by 7 bases, leaving 10 bases between them. Germline CDR1 reads SGDLS; CDR2 reads YYNGEE. This CDR3 contains 14 residues. CDR3 sequence reads: CASSVGGFNSPLHF. In DNA, the CDR3 is TGTGCCAGCAGCGTCGGGGGTTTCAATTCACCCCTCCACTTT.

This clone was recorded once. V usage is TRBV9 and J usage is TRBJ2-2; the match to TRBD1 covers 8 bases. The CDR3 covers 20 residues. The V gene end was trimmed by 0 bases and the J gene end by 5 bases; junction bases not matched to a gene: 18. Looked up from germline, CDR1 is SGDLS and CDR2 is YYNGEE. CDR3 region: CASSVGPARGLGRLTGELFF. CDR3 nucleotide sequence: TGTGCCAGCAGCGTAGGGCCGGCCAGGGGGCTAGGACGGCTTACCGGGGAGCTGTTTTTT.

V usage is TRBV6-6 and J usage is TRBJ1-5; weak D call: TRBD1 (6 bases). V was shortened by 0 bases and J by 6 bases, with 12 bases between the two germline ends. The CDR3 consists of 15 residues. The germline V gene has CDR1 MNHNY and CDR2 SVGAGI (reference sequence). CDR3: CASSYSSGGLQPQHF. CDR3 sequence (DNA): TGTGCCAGCAGTTACTCTAGCGGGGGCCTTCAGCCCCAGCATTTT.

The chain carries TRBV2 and TRBJ2-3; tentatively, D is TRBD1 (5 bases). The CDR3 has 13 residues. Germline values: CDR1 SNHLY, CDR2 FYNNEI. The ends were cut back, 6 bases at V and 2 bases at J, with 9 bases in the middle. CDR3 nucleotides: TGTGCCAGCAGCAGGGAAGACACAGATACGCAGTATTTT. It specifies CASSREDTDTQYF.

The chain carries TRBV15 and TRBJ2-7; 7 nucleotides agree with TRBD2. Germline CDR1 LNHNV, CDR2 YYDKDF (reference sequence). V dropped 5 bases and J dropped 7; count of bases not matched to a gene: 14. There are 15 residues in the CDR3. CDR3 amino acids: CATSEGAGLVREQYF. The CDR3 region has the DNA TGTGCCACCAGCGAGGGAGCGGGGCTGGTTAGGGAGCAGTACTTC. Filled out from reference TRBV15 and TRBJ2-7, the complete variable domain reads DAMVIQNPRYQVTQFGKPVTLSCSQTLNHNVMYWYQQKSSQAPKLLFHYYDKDFNNEADTPDNFQSRRPNTSFCFLDIRSPGLGDTAMYLCATSEGAGLVREQYFGPGTRLTVT.

V gene TRBV29-1 combines with J gene TRBJ2-1; 7 bases are a match to TRBD1. V dropped 7 bases and J dropped 6; count of bases not matched to a gene: 12. This CDR3 comprises 14 residues. Germline V gene sequence: CDR1 SQVTM, CDR2 ANQGSEA. The CDR3, as DNA: TGCAGCGGCCAACAGGGGACCGGAGGCAATGAGCAGTTCTTC. This encodes CSGQQGTGGNEQFF.